A selection of T cell receptor beta chains follows, all from one sample in a study of cytomegalovirus exposure and HLA in healthy donors. Libraries were prepared by immunoSEQ multiplex PCR; TCRdb keeps only in-frame clonotypes and omits some of them. The repertoire consists of more than 100,000 clones, with 75% to 85% occurring once and the leading ten covering approximately 1%. The sequenced sample consisted of PBMCs. All receptors derive from a male donor in good health and CMV-seronegative. Both conserved end residues are part of each CDR3. The order of the fields is J gene, V gene, clone size, D gene, CDR3 protein, CDR3 DNA. D genes are given only for firm matches. Only part of the rows carry a size: once, few, many, or a class if the clone is expanded.

J: TRBJ1-2
V: TRBV4-3
size: NA
D: NA
CDR3: CASSPRPRQFNYGYTF
DNA: TGCGCCAGCAGCCCCCGACCTCGACAGTTTAACTATGGCTACACCTTC

J: TRBJ2-6
V: TRBV6-1
size: NA
D: NA
CDR3: CASSEWGPGANVLTF
DNA: TGTGCCAGCAGTGAATGGGGGCCTGGGGCCAACGTCCTGACTTTC

J: TRBJ1-2
V: TRBV5-4
size: NA
D: NA
CDR3: CASSLAQDNYGYTF
DNA: TGTGCCAGCAGCTTGGCACAGGATAACTATGGCTACACCTTC

J: TRBJ2-1
V: TRBV5-8
size: NA
D: TRBD2
CDR3: CASSPWGSGALGEQFF
DNA: TGTGCCAGCAGCCCATGGGGTAGCGGGGCCCTCGGGGAGCAGTTCTTC

J: TRBJ2-3
V: TRBV6-1
size: NA
D: TRBD2
CDR3: CASSGLAGGPDTQYF
DNA: TGTGCCAGCAGTGGACTAGCGGGGGGGCCAGATACGCAGTATTTT

J: TRBJ1-3
V: TRBV18
size: NA
D: NA
CDR3: CASSPRGWASSGNTIYF
DNA: TGTGCCAGCTCACCACGGGGCTGGGCGTCCTCTGGAAACACCATATATTTT

J: TRBJ1-4
V: TRBV2
size: few
D: TRBD1
CDR3: CASSAGTGNEKLFF
DNA: TGTGCCAGCAGCGCCGGGACAGGGAATGAAAAACTGTTTTTT

J: TRBJ2-1
V: TRBV2
size: NA
D: TRBD1
CDR3: CASSGQGLGNEQFF
DNA: TGTGCCAGCAGCGGACAGGGGCTAGGGAATGAGCAGTTCTTC

J: TRBJ2-2
V: TRBV14
size: NA
D: NA
CDR3: CASRQGLLNTGELFF
DNA: TGTGCCAGCAGGCAGGGACTCTTGAACACCGGGGAGCTGTTTTTT

J: TRBJ1-1
V: TRBV7-2
size: few
D: NA
CDR3: CASSPGHQNTEAFF
DNA: TGTGCCAGCAGCCCGGGACACCAGAACACTGAAGCTTTCTTT